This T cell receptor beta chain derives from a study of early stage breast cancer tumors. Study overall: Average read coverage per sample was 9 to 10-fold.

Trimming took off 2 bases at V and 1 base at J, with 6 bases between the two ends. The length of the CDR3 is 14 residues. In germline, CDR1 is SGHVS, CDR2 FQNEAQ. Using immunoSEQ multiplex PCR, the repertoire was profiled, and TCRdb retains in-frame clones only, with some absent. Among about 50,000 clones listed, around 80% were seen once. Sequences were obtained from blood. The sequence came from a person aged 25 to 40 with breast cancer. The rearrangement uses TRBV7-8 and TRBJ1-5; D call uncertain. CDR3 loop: CASSLFGSNQPQHF. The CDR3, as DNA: TGTGCCAGCAGCTTATTTGGGAGCAATCAGCCCCAGCATTTT.